This T cell receptor beta chain was recorded in a study of shared clonotypes between healthy human individuals. General study findings and limits: Since donors were few, the genetic and exposure-history diversity represented was limited. Rarefaction demonstrated incomplete sorted-subset sequencing despite large depth.

V was clipped by 0 bases and J by 4 bases, with 7 bases between them. This CDR3 region has 14 residues. The germline gives CDR1 MGHRA, CDR2 YSYEKL. Data came from immunoSEQ multiplex PCR; TCRdb stores just in-frame clones and leaves some out. The top ten clones hold less than 1.5% of a sample with some 2 million clones, about 95% of them seen once. CD45RO-negative, CCR7-selected cells formed the naive CD8 fraction, which excluded terminally differentiated effector memory CD45RA+ cells. About this clone: The antigen is not known.

Sequencing used naive CD8+ T cells sorted from blood. V gene TRBV4-1 combines with J gene TRBJ1-5; D uncertain. The TCR comes from a man aged 18 to 29 in good health. Written as DNA, the CDR3 is TGCGCCAGCAGCCAAGAGGCCATGAATCAGCCCCAGCATTTT. This encodes CASSQEAMNQPQHF.